The clone carrying this T cell receptor beta chain was seen only a few times. Its antigen is not identified. This entry is derived from a study of vaccination effects on CD4 cells after COVID-19. Whole-study context: Samples were taken post-vaccine, and their median timing was 72 days after the second dose.

Germline assignment: CDR1 SGHNT and CDR2 YYREEE (reference sequence). This CDR3 is built from 13 residues. V was clipped by 0 bases and J by 8 bases, with 11 bases between them. The data were produced by immunoSEQ multiplex PCR, yet TCRdb's version contains in-frame clones alone and is incomplete. This table holds 25,000 to 30,000 clones, under 85% found once. ViraFEST assay sequencing came after antigen-specific CD4+ T cells were expanded with viral peptide pools. When more than 9 days of culture had elapsed, CD4+ T cells were isolated. BNT162b2 vaccine or mRNA-1273 vaccine was given to participants in two doses. Nobody among the vaccine recipients had prior SARS-CoV-2 infection (nucleocapsid antibodies were negative). Each well held 2 million to 2.5 million PBMC cultured with roughly 9.7 ug/ml peptides and 8.5 to 10 IU/ml IL-2.

The sample here was CD4+ T cells from PBMCs cultured with HCoV-OC43 spike peptides, taken after COVID-19 vaccination. Subset described: HCoV-OC43 spike overlapping peptide pool stimulation. The V gene is TRBV5-4, the J gene TRBJ1-2; D remains unclear. This TCR was sampled from a human donor who received a COVID-19 vaccine. This CDR3 is CASSLARTPGYTF. The CDR3 bases are TGTGCCAGCAGCTTGGCCCGGACCCCCGGCTACACCTTC.